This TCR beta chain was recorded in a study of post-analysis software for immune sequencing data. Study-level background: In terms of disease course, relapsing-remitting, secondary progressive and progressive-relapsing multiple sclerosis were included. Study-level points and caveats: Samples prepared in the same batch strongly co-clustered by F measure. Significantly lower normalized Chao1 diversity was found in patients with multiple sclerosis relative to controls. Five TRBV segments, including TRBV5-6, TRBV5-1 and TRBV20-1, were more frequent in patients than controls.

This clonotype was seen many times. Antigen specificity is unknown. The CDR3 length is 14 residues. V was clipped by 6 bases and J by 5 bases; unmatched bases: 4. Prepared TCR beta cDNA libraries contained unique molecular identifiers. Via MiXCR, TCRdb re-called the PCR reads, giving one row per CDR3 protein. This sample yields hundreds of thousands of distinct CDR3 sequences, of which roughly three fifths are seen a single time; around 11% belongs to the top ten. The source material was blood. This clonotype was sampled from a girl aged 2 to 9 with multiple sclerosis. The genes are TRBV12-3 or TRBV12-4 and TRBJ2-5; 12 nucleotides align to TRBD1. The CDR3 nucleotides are TGTGCCAGCAGCTTGGGACAGGGGGCGGAGACCCAGTACTTC. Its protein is CASSLGQGAETQYF.